This entry features one T cell receptor (beta chain) sequence. Its ends do not fully match the called genes, so a read error is possible. Germline values: CDR1 MGHRA, CDR2 YSYEKL. The CDR3 length is 15 residues. TCRdb ran MiXCR on the 5' RACE reads and lists one entry per CDR3 protein. Of tens of thousands of distinct CDR3 sequences listed, 22% are singletons. The TCR sequence derives from a female donor with breast cancer. The chain links TRBV4-1 to TRBJ1-2; D gene ambiguous. Sequencing input: memory CD4+ T cells sorted from a lymph node. Subset in this sample: memory CD4+ T cells, CD4+CD45RO+CD25-. Written as DNA, the CDR3 is TGCGCCAGCGGCCAAGATATGGCAGCGCTCTATGGCTACACCTTC. Its protein product is CASGQDMAALYGYTF.